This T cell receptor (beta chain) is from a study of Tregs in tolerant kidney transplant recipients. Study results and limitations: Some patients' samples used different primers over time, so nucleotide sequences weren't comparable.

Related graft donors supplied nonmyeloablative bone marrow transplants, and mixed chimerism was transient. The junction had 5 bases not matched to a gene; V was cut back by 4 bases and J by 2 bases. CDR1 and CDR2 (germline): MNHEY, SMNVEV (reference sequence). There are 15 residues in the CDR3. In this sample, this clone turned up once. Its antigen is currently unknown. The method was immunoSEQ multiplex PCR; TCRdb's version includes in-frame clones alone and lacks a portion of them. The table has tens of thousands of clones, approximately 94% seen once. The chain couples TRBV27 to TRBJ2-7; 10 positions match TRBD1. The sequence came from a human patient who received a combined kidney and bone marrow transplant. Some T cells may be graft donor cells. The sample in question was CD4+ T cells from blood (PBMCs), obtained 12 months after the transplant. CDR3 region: CASSSPGQGTYEQYF. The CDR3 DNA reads TGTGCCAGCAGTTCGCCGGGACAGGGGACCTACGAGCAGTACTTC.